This T cell receptor beta chain was sequenced during a study of molecular identifiers for immune sequencing clone quantification. TCRdb redid the calling of the PCR reads with MiXCR, one entry per CDR3 protein. The sample holds over 600,000 distinct CDR3 sequences, just under 20% seen once. This CDR3 has 14 amino acids. Trimming removed 6 bases at V and 0 bases at J, with 12 bases between. This chain joins TRBV12-3 or TRBV12-4 and TRBJ2-7; D possibly corresponds to TRBD2 (6 bases). Sample: naive CD8+ T cells from blood, with Jurkat cell RNA spiked in. The sample's subset: FACS-sorted CD8+CD4-CCR7+CD45RA+ naive T cells. This receptor was obtained from a human donor in good health. Some libraries in this study had Jurkat cell RNA spiked in. The CDR3 DNA follows: TGTGCCAGCAGCCGGGACTTCCTCTCCTACGAGCAGTACTTC. It yields the protein CASSRDFLSYEQYF.